The rows below give T cell receptor beta chains drawn from one sample of a study of blood T cell repertoires in COVID-19. The repertoire was sequenced with immunoSEQ multiplex PCR; TCRdb's copy has only in-frame clones and lacks some. The table lists about 160,000 clones, approximately 88% of them singletons. The specimen sequenced was peripheral blood. The source of these receptors is a woman older than 75 with active or convalescent COVID-19. Each CDR3 is given with its conserved first and last residue. Fields, in order: clone size, CDR3 length, V gene, J gene, D gene, CDR3 protein, CDR3 DNA. A D gene is named only where the DNA matches it firmly. Not all rows give a size; the values are once, few, many and, for expanded clones, a class.

.	13	TRBV19	TRBJ2-7	.	CASSSDRTYEQYF	TGTGCCAGTAGTTCCGACAGGACCTACGAGCAGTACTTC
.	14	TRBV5-1	TRBJ1-4	TRBD1	CASSPGTADEKLFF	TGCGCCAGCAGCCCTGGGACAGCCGATGAAAAACTGTTTTTT
once	15	TRBV6-1	TRBJ1-2	.	CASSELQATYYGYTF	TGTGCCAGCAGTGAACTACAGGCCACTTACTATGGCTACACCTTC
.	16	TRBV5-1	TRBJ1-6	TRBD1	CASSLVQGADNSPLHF	TGCGCCAGCAGCTTGGTACAGGGGGCCGATAATTCACCCCTCCACTTT
.	15	TRBV19	TRBJ2-1	.	CASSINPGGINEQFF	TGTGCCAGTAGTATAAACCCGGGGGGCATCAATGAGCAGTTCTTC
few	16	TRBV30	TRBJ1-5	TRBD1	CAWSDPGQGFLQPQHF	TGTGCCTGGAGCGACCCGGGACAGGGATTCTTACAGCCCCAGCATTTT
.	15	TRBV27	TRBJ1-3	TRBD1	CASSSRDREGNTIYF	TGTGCCAGCAGTTCTCGGGACAGGGAGGGTAACACCATATATTTT
.	12	TRBV12-3/TRBV12-4	TRBJ2-1	TRBD1	CASGGSYNEQFF	TGTGCCTCAGGGGGCTCCTACAATGAGCAGTTCTTC
.	13	TRBV6-5	TRBJ1-2	TRBD1	CASSPGGNYGYTF	TGTGCCAGCAGTCCAGGGGGCAACTATGGCTACACCTTC
.	16	TRBV6-1	TRBJ2-3	TRBD2	CASSETSGGPSDTQYF	TGTGCCAGCAGTGAAACTAGCGGGGGGCCCTCAGATACGCAGTATTTT
.	15	TRBV3-1/TRBV3-2	TRBJ2-3	TRBD2	CASTPGGGAADTQYF	TGTGCCAGCACCCCTGGCGGGGGGGCTGCAGATACGCAGTATTTT
.	17	TRBV5-6	TRBJ1-4	TRBD1	CASSSPWAGGDSGKLFF	TGTGCCAGCAGCTCCCCCTGGGCAGGGGGTGATTCAGGAAAACTGTTTTTT
.	11	TRBV20-1	TRBJ1-1	.	CSANPGHIAFF	TGCAGTGCTAACCCGGGACACATAGCTTTCTTT
few	14	TRBV2	TRBJ1-2	TRBD1	CATGQGLGGYGYTF	TGTGCCACGGGACAGGGGTTAGGAGGCTATGGCTACACCTTC
.	14	TRBV27	TRBJ2-1	TRBD2	CASSLTSGGNEQFF	TGTGCCAGCAGTTTAACTAGCGGGGGCAATGAGCAGTTCTTC
.	15	TRBV6-2/TRBV6-3	TRBJ2-7	.	CASSRPRGNSYEQYF	TGTGCCAGCAGCCGCCCACGGGGGAATTCCTACGAGCAGTACTTC
few	15	TRBV4-1	TRBJ1-1	.	CASSQDGGGTAEAFF	TGCGCCAGCAGCCAAGATGGGGGGGGCACCGCTGAAGCTTTCTTT
.	14	TRBV13	TRBJ2-7	.	CASNRQGASYEQYF	TGTGCCAGCAACCGTCAAGGGGCGTCCTACGAGCAGTACTTC
once	15	TRBV6-1	TRBJ1-3	.	CASSESSGAGNTIYF	TGTGCCAGCAGTGAAAGTTCAGGGGCGGGAAACACCATATATTTT
.	11	TRBV19	TRBJ1-1	.	CASSAGLEAFF	TGTGCCAGTAGTGCAGGGCTTGAAGCTTTCTTT
.	14	TRBV10-1	TRBJ1-1	.	CASSEFQGVTEAFF	TGCGCCAGCAGTGAGTTTCAGGGTGTCACTGAAGCTTTCTTT
once	14	TRBV5-1	TRBJ1-1	TRBD1	CASSSGQEATEAFF	TGCGCCAGCAGCTCGGGACAGGAGGCCACTGAAGCTTTCTTT
.	12	TRBV19	TRBJ2-7	TRBD1	CASKGQAVEQYF	TGTGCCAGTAAGGGACAGGCGGTCGAGCAGTACTTC
.	15	TRBV5-1	TRBJ1-1	.	CASSLLGATTSEAFF	TGCGCCAGCAGCTTGCTGGGGGCAACGACCAGTGAAGCTTTCTTT
.	13	TRBV4-1	TRBJ1-2	.	CASSATLLGGYTF	TGCGCCAGCAGCGCGACTTTGTTAGGTGGCTACACCTTC
.	13	TRBV5-4	TRBJ1-1	.	CASSLGENTEAFF	TGTGCCAGCAGCTTAGGGGAGAACACTGAAGCTTTCTTT
.	18	TRBV4-3	TRBJ1-1	.	CASSQESSGTYLNTEAFF	TGCGCCAGCAGCCAAGAAAGTTCAGGGACATACCTGAACACTGAAGCTTTCTTT
.	13	TRBV6-5	TRBJ2-2	.	CASSFQGTGELFF	TGTGCCAGCAGTTTCCAGGGGACCGGGGAGCTGTTTTTT
.	14	TRBV25-1	TRBJ1-4	TRBD1	CASSGQGRGEKLFF	TGTGCCAGCTCCGGACAGGGCCGTGGGGAAAAACTGTTTTTT
.	16	TRBV6-5	TRBJ1-4	TRBD1	CASSSRTGRHNEKLFF	TGTGCCAGCAGTTCCCGGACAGGGCGCCATAATGAAAAACTGTTTTTT
.	12	TRBV19	TRBJ1-2	.	CASSRRDANYTF	TGTGCCAGTAGTAGGAGGGATGCGAACTACACCTTC
few	15	TRBV27	TRBJ2-7	.	CASSLSGLSSYEQYF	TGTGCCAGCAGCTTAAGTGGGCTGAGCTCCTACGAGCAGTACTTC
.	14	TRBV19	TRBJ1-1	TRBD1	CASRRDRPNTEAFF	TGTGCCAGTAGACGGGACAGACCTAACACTGAAGCTTTCTTT
.	15	TRBV6-6	TRBJ1-2	TRBD1	CASRGQGEGNYGYTF	TGTGCCAGCAGGGGACAGGGGGAGGGTAACTATGGCTACACCTTC
.	14	TRBV9	TRBJ1-1	TRBD1	CASSRGQLNTEAFF	TGTGCCAGCTCCCGGGGACAGCTGAACACTGAAGCTTTCTTT
.	16	TRBV10-3	TRBJ2-1	.	CAISESAGSSYNEQFF	TGTGCCATCAGTGAGTCGGCGGGGAGCTCCTACAATGAGCAGTTCTTC
.	15	TRBV7-2	TRBJ1-2	TRBD1	CASRPDRALLYGYTF	TGTGCCAGCAGACCTGACAGGGCGCTTCTCTATGGCTACACCTTC
.	14	TRBV18	TRBJ2-2	.	CASSPRQNTGELFF	TGTGCCAGCTCACCACGGCAAAACACCGGGGAGCTGTTTTTT
.	13	TRBV10-3	TRBJ2-3	TRBD2	CAITGGSTDTQYF	TGTGCCATCACGGGGGGTAGCACAGATACGCAGTATTTT
once	14	TRBV18	TRBJ1-5	.	CASSPANSNQPQHF	TGTGCCAGCTCACCTGCGAATAGCAATCAGCCCCAGCATTTT
.	15	TRBV7-3	TRBJ2-7	TRBD2	CASSLEAGGSYEQYF	TGTGCCAGCAGCTTAGAAGCGGGGGGGTCCTACGAGCAGTACTTC
.	15	TRBV7-2	TRBJ1-2	.	CASSPGVGEGYGYTF	TGTGCCAGCAGCCCGGGGGTAGGGGAAGGCTATGGCTACACCTTC
.	13	TRBV12-3/TRBV12-4	TRBJ1-2	.	CASSLTLDYGYTF	TGTGCCAGCAGTTTGACACTAGACTATGGCTACACCTTC
.	14	TRBV14	TRBJ1-6	TRBD1	CASRGTEFNSPLHF	TGTGCCAGCAGAGGGACAGAATTTAATTCACCCCTCCACTTT
.	15	TRBV5-1	TRBJ1-6	TRBD1	CASSTGQGFNSPLHF	TGCGCCAGCAGCACCGGACAGGGTTTTAATTCACCCCTCCACTTT
.	14	TRBV3-1/TRBV3-2	TRBJ1-3	.	CASSHLGAENTIYF	TGTGCCAGCAGCCACCTAGGGGCTGAGAACACCATATATTTT
.	15	TRBV19	TRBJ1-5	.	CASSMSYLLVQPQHF	TGTGCCAGTAGTATGAGTTACCTCCTGGTGCAGCCCCAGCATTTT
.	17	TRBV24-1	TRBJ1-4	.	CATSSSMGGASIEKLFF	TGTGCCACCAGTTCCAGCATGGGGGGGGCCTCGATTGAAAAACTGTTTTTT
.	15	TRBV6-6	TRBJ1-1	.	CASSYSSTRDTEAFF	TGTGCCAGCAGTTACTCTTCCACGAGGGACACTGAAGCTTTCTTT
.	17	TRBV4-3	TRBJ1-6	TRBD1	CARSRLGQGLGGSPLHF	TGCGCCCGCAGCCGCCTCGGACAGGGCCTGGGGGGTTCACCCCTCCACTTT